Presented here are 8 T cell receptor beta chains from one specimen sequenced in a study of cytomegalovirus exposure and HLA in healthy donors. PCR involved 60 Vbeta and 13 Jbeta primers. Libraries were prepared by immunoSEQ multiplex PCR; TCRdb keeps only in-frame clonotypes and omits some of them. The table includes 130,000 or so clones, roughly 77% detected once. Sequenced input: PBMCs. The receptors originated from a man aged 25-40 years in good health and CMV-seronegative.

V is TRBV10-3 and J is TRBJ2-3; perhaps TRBD2 as D (5 bases). The CDR3 is 13 residues long. CDR1 is ENHRY, CDR2 SYGVKD, per germline. The V end lost 11 bases, the J end lost 4 bases, and 16 bases lay between the germline ends. CDR3 nucleotides: TGTGCCTTGGCGGGCAACACTGCAGATACGCAGTATTTT. It encodes CALAGNTADTQYF.

The chain joins TRBV12-5 to TRBJ1-1; D not resolved. The V end was cut by 1 base, the J end by 4 bases, with 7 bases between. The CDR3 is 13 amino acids. Germline values: CDR1 LGHNT, CDR2 FRNRAP. CDR3 bases: TGTGCTAGTGGTTTGGATCGGGGCACTGAAGCTTTCTTT. Translation gives CASGLDRGTEAFF.

V gene TRBV13 combines with J gene TRBJ2-7, with 9 bases that match TRBD1. Germline values: CDR1 PRHDT, CDR2 FYEKMQ (reference sequence). V dropped 4 bases and J dropped 9; count of bases not matched to a gene: 13. The CDR3 sequence is 15 residues long. The CDR3 sequence: CASSSSGTGKNRQYF. CDR3 nucleotides: TGTGCCAGCAGCTCTTCCGGGACAGGGAAGAATCGGCAGTACTTC.

This clone appeared a single time. The genes are TRBV9 and TRBJ2-3, with TRBD1 matching over 9 bases. Trimming cost V 0 bases and J 4 bases; bases outside gene matches: 3. Germline loops: CDR1 SGDLS, CDR2 YYNGEE. There are 15 residues in the CDR3. CDR3 protein: CASSVEGQGADTQYF. The CDR3 nucleotides read TGTGCCAGCAGCGTAGAGGGACAGGGCGCAGATACGCAGTATTTT.

The CDR3 bases are TGCGCCAGCCAAATTACGACAGGGGGCGCCTACGAGCAGTACTTC. Amino acid sequence: CASQITTGGAYEQYF. The chain combines TRBV5-1 with TRBJ2-7; 10 bases line up with TRBD1. The CDR3 sequence is 15 residues long. Looked up from germline, CDR1 is SGHRS and CDR2 is YFSETQ. Losses at the gene ends were 7 bases for V and 2 bases for J; bases not matched to a gene: 9.

The J gene is TRBJ2-3, the V gene TRBV2; D is possibly TRBD2 (6 bases). The CDR3 loop spans 15 amino acids. Germline V gives CDR1 SNHLY, CDR2 FYNNEI. Trimming cost V 7 bases and J 7 bases, with 21 bases left between them. The CDR3 sequence is CASTEGGTGKNTQYF. For the CDR3, the DNA is TGTGCCAGCACTGAGGGAGGCACCGGTAAGAATACGCAGTATTTT.

As regards this clone: A far larger clone differs by one base, so this is likely a read error. The sample contains more than one DNA sequence encoding this CDR3. The chain carries TRBV13 and TRBJ2-3; D is unresolved. The CDR3 is made up of 15 amino acids. Germline assignment: CDR1 PRHDT and CDR2 FYEKMQ (reference sequence). This chain's CDR3 is CASSFFRGSRHTQYF. Written as DNA, the CDR3 is TGTGCCAGCAGCTTCTTCCGCGGTTCACGCCATACCCAGTATTTT.

The rearrangement links TRBV7-2 to TRBJ1-4; the D is unclear. V was clipped by 1 base and J by 2 bases, with 5 bases between them. Germline CDR1 reads SGHTA; CDR2 reads FQGNSA. The CDR3 runs to 14 residues. Here the CDR3 reads CASSLGGTNEKLFF. CDR3 nucleotide sequence: TGTGCCAGCAGCTTAGGCGGGACTAATGAAAAACTGTTTTTT.